This TCR beta chain was retrieved from a study of blood T cell repertoires in COVID-19. Study background: Both acute and convalescent COVID-19 samples were obtained from the United States, Italy and Spain.

In the original analysis: Amplification with reference gene primers provided the estimates of nucleated cell counts. Assay: immunoSEQ multiplex PCR; the TCRdb copy retains only in-frame clones and omits some. The V and J calls and clone size were taken over from that table, and D and trimming were inferred from the DNA. The sample lists approximately 300,000 clones; 70% to 90% were seen once. Trimming cost V 1 base and J 4 bases, with 10 bases left between them. In germline, CDR1 is LGHDT, CDR2 YNNKEL (reference sequence). The CDR3 covers 14 residues. The age range of participants was about 18 to 90 years, with residence in under 30 US areas. Participants reported their clinical history, and cohort assignment relied on those reports.

The clonotype was recovered from a woman in her twenties or thirties who had recovered from COVID-19. The chain employs TRBV3-1 (or the pseudogene TRBV3-2) and TRBJ1-2; no clear D. Sequenced input: PBMCs or T cells enriched from blood (not recorded which). DNA of the CDR3: TGTGCCAGCAGCCAAGCGCGGGCCCCCTATGGCTACACCTTC. Translated: CASSQARAPYGYTF.